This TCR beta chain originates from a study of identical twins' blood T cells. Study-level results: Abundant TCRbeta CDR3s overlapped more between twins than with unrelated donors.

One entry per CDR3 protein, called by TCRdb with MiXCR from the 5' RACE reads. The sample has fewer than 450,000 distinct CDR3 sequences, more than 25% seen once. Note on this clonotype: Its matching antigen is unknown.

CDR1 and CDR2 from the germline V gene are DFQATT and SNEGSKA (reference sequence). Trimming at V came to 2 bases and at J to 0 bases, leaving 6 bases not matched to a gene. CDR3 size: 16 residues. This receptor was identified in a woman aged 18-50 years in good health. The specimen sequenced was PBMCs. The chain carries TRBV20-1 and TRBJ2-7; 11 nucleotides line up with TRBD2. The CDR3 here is CSARTLAGASSYEQYF. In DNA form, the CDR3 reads TGCAGTGCTAGAACACTAGCGGGGGCTAGCTCCTACGAGCAGTACTTC.